This T cell receptor (beta chain) was identified during a study of blood T cell repertoires in COVID-19. The participants were between about 18 and 90 years old and came from roughly 24 US areas. Clinical history as reported by participants underpinned cohort assignment. Sequencing used immunoSEQ multiplex PCR; TCRdb keeps in-frame clones, though not all of them. The profile covers fewer than 250,000 clones, with about nine tenths appearing a single time and about 7% taken by the ten largest. Germline CDR1 and CDR2: SGHTA and FQGTGA. The CDR3 is 15 residues long. With 2 bases removed from V and 5 bases from J, the gap between germline ends came to 12 bases.

The sequencing input was PBMCs or T cells enriched from blood (not recorded which). The receptor's source is a young man in a cohort exposed to, infected with or recovered from COVID-19 (not recorded which). This sequence joins TRBV7-3 and TRBJ2-2; D might be TRBD1 (6 bases). The CDR3 nucleotides are TGTGCCAGCAGCTTACCCGTCCAGGGGACCGGGGAGCTGTTTTTT. It codes for CASSLPVQGTGELFF. The full variable domain, its missing parts supplied by reference TRBV7-3 and TRBJ2-2, is GAGVSQTPSNKVTEKGKYVELRCDPISGHTALYWYRQSLGQGPEFLIYFQGTGAADDSGLPNDRFFAVRPEGSVSTLKIQRTERGDSAVYLCASSLPVQGTGELFFGEGSRLTVL.